The 24 T cell receptor beta chains reported below all come from one sample, sequenced in a study of cytomegalovirus exposure and HLA in healthy donors. Sequencing used immunoSEQ multiplex PCR; TCRdb keeps in-frame clones, though not all of them. The sample carries 160,000 or so clones, 70% to 90% recorded once. The sample consisted of PBMCs. Receptors were obtained from a man aged 30 to 45 in good health and CMV-seropositive.

The chain carries TRBV5-1 and TRBJ2-3; 9 bases align to TRBD2. V shed 4 bases and J 4 bases; nucleotides not matched to a gene: 10. The length of the CDR3 is 16 residues. Germline loops: CDR1 SGHRS, CDR2 YFSETQ. The CDR3 loop reads CASSPFAGGLADTQYF. CDR3 sequence (DNA): TGCGCCAGCAGCCCCTTTGCGGGGGGGCTGGCAGATACGCAGTATTTT.

V gene TRBV7-2 combines with J gene TRBJ2-3, with a weak D call TRBD1 (6 bases). CDR1 and CDR2 from the germline V gene are SGHTA and FQGNSA. With 1 base removed from V and 5 bases from J, the gap between germline ends came to 13 bases. The CDR3 contains 15 residues. CDR3 nucleotide sequence: TGTGCCAGCAGCTTAGTGGACAGACACGGAGATACGCAGTATTTT. This gives the protein CASSLVDRHGDTQYF. The entire variable domain, with the rest obtained from reference TRBV7-2 and TRBJ2-3, is as follows: GAGVSQSPSNKVTEKGKDVELRCDPISGHTALYWYRQSLGQGLEFLIYFQGNSAPDKSGLPSDRFSAERTGGSVSTLTIQRTQQEDSAVYLCASSLVDRHGDTQYFGPGTRLTVL.

The chain carries TRBV11-3 and TRBJ2-3; TRBD2 matches at 14 bases. Germline CDR1 SGHNT, CDR2 YENEEA. CDR3 length equals 18 residues. V lost 5 bases, J lost 2 bases, and 9 bases stayed unmatched. CDR3 in amino acids: CASSDGTSGGLVTDTQYF. In DNA form, the CDR3 reads TGTGCCAGCAGCGATGGGACTAGCGGGGGCCTCGTCACAGATACGCAGTATTTT.

This clone has a single count. The chain uses TRBV6-5 and TRBJ1-2; maybe TRBD1 (6 bases). The CDR3 consists of 15 residues. Looked up from germline, CDR1 is MNHEY and CDR2 is SVGAGI. Deletions cut 0 bases from V and 0 bases from J, with 8 bases between. The CDR3 nucleotides read TGTGCCAGCAGTTACTCACAGGGAGCTAACTATGGCTACACCTTC. Translated, it gives CASSYSQGANYGYTF.

The gene calls are TRBV29-1 and TRBJ2-7; 9 nucleotides align to TRBD2. From germline, CDR1 is SQVTM and CDR2 ANQGSEA. The CDR3 has 15 amino acids. After removal of 1 base from V and 0 bases from J, the junction contained 4 bases not matched to a gene. The chain's CDR3 is CSVEVNSGGSYEQYF. The DNA of the CDR3 is TGCAGCGTTGAAGTTAATAGCGGGGGCTCCTACGAGCAGTACTTC.

This chain connects TRBV4-3 to TRBJ2-7; unclear D gene. The CDR3 spans 14 residues. Germline values: CDR1 LGHNA, CDR2 YSLEER. V gave up 3 bases and J gave up 2 bases, with 11 bases separating them. Here the CDR3 reads CASSHVTSAYEQYF. CDR3 DNA sequence: TGCGCCAGCAGCCACGTGACATCGGCCTACGAGCAGTACTTC.

This chain links TRBV27 with TRBJ1-1; perhaps TRBD1 as D (6 bases). The V end was cut by 4 bases, the J end by 4 bases, with 16 bases between. The CDR3 contains 15 residues. The germline gives CDR1 MNHEY, CDR2 SMNVEV (reference sequence). CDR3 residues: CASSSGGAGGTEAFF. The CDR3 DNA is TGTGCCAGCAGTTCGGGGGGCGCGGGTGGCACTGAAGCTTTCTTT.

This clone came up once. This sample includes further DNA sequences coding for the same CDR3. The rearrangement links TRBV7-3 to TRBJ2-5; 7 bases map to TRBD2. The CDR3 contains 13 residues. Germline values: CDR1 SGHTA, CDR2 FQGTGA. Unmatched junction bases numbered 4, after V lost 8 bases and J lost 1 base. CDR3 in DNA: TGTGCCAGCGCTCGCGGGAGCCAAGAGACCCAGTACTTC. It is translated as CASARGSQETQYF.

The chain is built from TRBV6-5 and TRBJ1-5; D not certain. The CDR3 spans 14 residues. The germline CDR1 and CDR2 sequences are MNHEY and SVGAGI. The V end lost 4 bases, the J end lost 1 base, and 8 bases lay between the germline ends. CDR3 DNA: TGTGCCAGCAGTTGGGTCGGGAGCAATCAGCCCCAGCATTTT. This gives the protein CASSWVGSNQPQHF.

The chain recombines TRBV5-1 with TRBJ2-1; 7 bases are shared with TRBD1. CDR3 length: 15 amino acids. The J segment lost 4 bases and the V segment lost 2 bases, leaving 6 bases of the junction unmatched. Germline V lookup: CDR1 SGHRS, CDR2 YFSETQ. The CDR3 loop is CASSFRTGAYNEQFF. CDR3 nucleotide sequence: TGCGCCAGCAGCTTTCGGACAGGAGCTTACAATGAGCAGTTCTTC.

The chain has TRBV7-9 and TRBJ2-7; maybe TRBD1 (6 bases). The germline V gene has CDR1 SEHNR and CDR2 FQNEAQ (reference sequence). V lost 5 bases and J 3 bases, leaving 11 bases between the germline ends. The CDR3 has 13 amino acids. This CDR3 is CASSPQGRYEQYF. The CDR3 nucleotides read TGTGCCAGCAGCCCACAGGGCCGCTACGAGCAGTACTTC.

The genes are TRBV6-5 and TRBJ2-7; D is perhaps TRBD1 (5 bases). Trimming stripped 0 bases from V and 1 base from J, with 7 bases between. Germline CDR1 reads MNHEY; CDR2 reads SVGAGI. This CDR3 is 14 amino acids long. The CDR3 here is CASSYSGVSYEQYF. CDR3 in DNA: TGTGCCAGCAGTTACTCAGGGGTTTCCTACGAGCAGTACTTC.

The chain employs TRBV29-1 and TRBJ2-3; no clear D gene. The ends were cut back, 1 base at V and 4 bases at J, with 15 bases in the middle. Germline V gives CDR1 SQVTM, CDR2 ANQGSEA. This CDR3 is built from 15 residues. The DNA for the CDR3 is TGCAGCGTTGAAGGGCAGGCAATTCGAGCAGATACGCAGTATTTT. Translated, it gives CSVEGQAIRADTQYF.

V gene TRBV9 combines with J gene TRBJ1-2, with a possible D match to TRBD1 (6 bases). Germline CDR1 and CDR2: SGDLS and YYNGEE. Trimming removed 0 bases from V and 4 bases from J, with 13 bases in between. The CDR3 loop spans 15 amino acids. As DNA, the CDR3 is TGTGCCAGCAGCGTAGCCCAGACAGGATTCTATGGCTACACCTTC. This translates into CASSVAQTGFYGYTF.

V is TRBV7-9 and J is TRBJ1-2, with D perhaps matching TRBD1 (6 bases). Between the trimmed V and J ends, which lost 5 bases and 8 bases, there was a span of 18 bases. Germline CDR1 reads SEHNR; CDR2 reads FQNEAQ (reference sequence). The CDR3 covers 14 residues. The CDR3 bases are TGTGCCAGCAGCCCCAACTACAGGGATTGGGGCTACACCTTC. Encoded protein: CASSPNYRDWGYTF.

This chain links TRBV29-1 with TRBJ1-1; D uncertain. The V gene's germline CDR1 is SQVTM and CDR2 ANQGSEA. CDR3 size: 13 residues. V was clipped by 7 bases and J by 0 bases, with 12 bases between them. CDR3 in DNA: TGCAGCGCGACGGGGTCTATGAACACTGAAGCTTTCTTT. It translates to CSATGSMNTEAFF.

This clone has only a few counts. J is TRBJ2-7 and V is TRBV13; tentatively, D is TRBD2 (6 bases). The ends were cut back, 5 bases at V and 9 bases at J, with 11 bases in the middle. This CDR3 has 11 residues. Germline values: CDR1 PRHDT, CDR2 FYEKMQ (reference sequence). Here the CDR3 DNA reads TGTGCCAGCAGCGGCGCGGGGTTGCAGTACTTC. Translation gives CASSGAGLQYF.

This clone was observed a few times. V is TRBV6-5 and J is TRBJ2-3; TRBD2 is a possible D gene (5 bases). The germline CDR1 and CDR2 sequences are MNHEY and SVGAGI. The CDR3 has 14 residues. V was shortened by 6 bases and J by 4 bases, with 14 bases between the two germline ends. Here the CDR3 reads CASRRAPEADTQYF. The DNA of the CDR3 is TGTGCCAGCAGGCGGGCCCCTGAGGCAGATACGCAGTATTTT.

J is TRBJ1-2 and V is TRBV18, with a possible D match to TRBD1 (5 bases). The V end was cut by 5 bases, the J end by 1 base, with 11 bases between. The CDR3 runs to 14 residues. Germline CDR1 and CDR2: KGHSH and LQKENI. The CDR3 sequence: CASSAGTFNYGYTF. The CDR3 coding sequence is TGTGCCAGCTCAGCCGGGACTTTTAACTATGGCTACACCTTC.

This clone was found once. The chain uses TRBV7-8 and TRBJ2-7; TRBD1 aligns across 8 bases. With V trimmed by 5 bases and J by 7 bases, 13 bases remained unmatched. The length of the CDR3 is 15 residues. From germline, CDR1 is SGHVS and CDR2 FQNEAQ. This CDR3 reads CASSPSDRGLGEQYF. The CDR3 nucleotides are TGTGCCAGCAGCCCCAGCGACAGGGGACTTGGGGAGCAGTACTTC. The complete variable domain, with remaining parts taken from reference TRBV7-8 and TRBJ2-7, reads GAGVSQSPRYKVAKRGQDVALRCDPISGHVSLFWYQQALGQGPEFLTYFQNEAQLDKSGLPSDRFFAERPEGSVSTLKIQRTQQEDSAVYLCASSPSDRGLGEQYFGPGTRLTVT.

The chain is built from TRBV11-2 and TRBJ2-5, with D unclear. The germline V and J ends were trimmed by 5 bases and 5 bases, with 15 bases remaining between them. Germline V lookup: CDR1 SGHAT, CDR2 FQNNGV. The CDR3 runs 14 residues. The CDR3 here is CASSPWIGEETQYF. CDR3 nucleotide sequence: TGTGCCAGCAGCCCCTGGATTGGAGAGGAGACCCAGTACTTC.

The V call is TRBV5-1, the J call TRBJ2-2; the match to TRBD1 covers 12 bases. The ends lost 4 bases at V and 4 bases at J; junction bases unmatched: 2. The germline V gene has CDR1 SGHRS and CDR2 YFSETQ. This CDR3 is 15 amino acids long. CDR3: CASSTGQGATGELFF. CDR3 DNA: TGCGCCAGCAGCACGGGACAGGGGGCCACCGGGGAGCTGTTTTTT.

The rearrangement uses TRBV7-9 and TRBJ2-4, with D possibly being TRBD1 (5 bases). Per the germline V gene, CDR1 is SEHNR and CDR2 is FQNEAQ (reference sequence). Trimming removed 3 bases at V and 7 bases at J, with 13 bases between. This CDR3 spans 14 amino acids. The DNA of the CDR3 is TGTGCCAGCAGCTTCTCAGGGATGGCGAACATTCAGTACTTC. Amino acid sequence: CASSFSGMANIQYF.

On this clone: Other DNA sequences from this sample encode an identical CDR3 as well. The rearrangement links TRBV6-5 to TRBJ1-5, with D perhaps matching TRBD1 (6 bases). The V end lost 4 bases, the J end lost 2 bases, and 12 bases lay between the germline ends. CDR3 size: 15 residues. Germline V CDR1 and CDR2: MNHEY, SVGAGI. CDR3 sequence (DNA): TGTGCCAGCAGTTTAATAGGGGGAGGCAATCAGCCCCAGCATTTT. This translates into CASSLIGGGNQPQHF.